The 25 T cell receptor beta chains given below trace back to one sample, sequenced in a study of cytomegalovirus exposure and HLA in healthy donors. A multiplex PCR was run with 60 Vbeta primers and 13 Jbeta primers. Method: immunoSEQ multiplex PCR; TCRdb's copy keeps in-frame clones and lacks some. The table has roughly 73,000 clones, around three quarters seen once. Sequences were obtained from PBMCs. The receptors were sampled from a man aged 40-50 years in good health and CMV-seronegative.

This chain links TRBV27 with TRBJ1-6; 9 nucleotides line up with TRBD1. This CDR3 is built from 12 residues. From germline, CDR1 is MNHEY and CDR2 SMNVEV (reference sequence). V shed 8 bases and J 8 bases; nucleotides not matched to a gene: 1. The DNA for the CDR3 is TGTGCCAGCCGGACAGGGGATTCACCCCTCCACTTT. Its translation: CASRTGDSPLHF.

This sequence joins TRBV7-3 and TRBJ1-1; 8 bases line up with TRBD1. V was pared by 6 bases and J by 1 base, with 7 bases of the junction left unmatched. Germline V lookup: CDR1 SGHTA, CDR2 FQGTGA. The CDR3 covers 15 residues. CDR3 region: CASSLNQGANTEAFF. The CDR3 coding sequence is TGTGCCAGCAGTCTAAACCAGGGGGCGAACACTGAAGCTTTCTTT.

About this clone: One end of the junction fails to match germline, which may point to a read error. This chain uses TRBV7-9 with TRBJ1-5; 12 bases agree with TRBD1. CDR1 SEHNR and CDR2 FQNEAQ come from the germline V gene (reference sequence). The CDR3 spans 17 residues. CDR3: CSSSSKRGQGADQPQHF. The CDR3 DNA follows: TGTTCCAGCAGCTCGAAACGGGGACAGGGGGCCGATCAGCCCCAGCATTTT. The entire variable domain, with the rest obtained from reference TRBV7-9 and TRBJ1-5, is as follows: DTGVSQNPRHKITKRGQNVTFRCDPISEHNRLYWYRQTLGQGPEFLTYFQNEAQLEKSRLLSDRFSAERPKGSFSTLEIQRTEQGDSAMYLCSSSSKRGQGADQPQHFGDGTRLSIL.

The chain recombines TRBV6-6 with TRBJ2-7, with D unclear. With 4 bases removed from V and 0 bases from J, the gap between germline ends came to 10 bases. CDR1 is MNHNY, CDR2 SVGAGI, per germline (reference sequence). This CDR3 region has 14 residues. DNA of the CDR3: TGTGCCAGCAGTTTGGTCGTCGGCTCCTACGAGCAGTACTTC. It yields the protein CASSLVVGSYEQYF.

V usage is TRBV19 and J usage is TRBJ2-7; 7 bases map to TRBD1. J was trimmed by 9 bases and V by 5 bases; bases with no gene match: 7. Germline assignment: CDR1 LNHDA and CDR2 SQIVND (reference sequence). The CDR3 contains 12 residues. CDR3 sequence (DNA): TGTGCCAGTAGTCCAGGGGGACGTCGGCAGTACTTC. This translates into CASSPGGRRQYF. Drawing the rest from reference TRBV19 and TRBJ2-7, the complete variable domain is DGGITQSPKYLFRKEGQNVTLSCEQNLNHDAMYWYRQDPGQGLRLIYYSQIVNDFQKGDIAEGYSVSREKKESFPLTVTSAQKNPTAFYLCASSPGGRRQYFGPGTRLTVT.

The chain combines TRBV10-3 with TRBJ1-1; TRBD1 is a possible D gene (5 bases). The germline V gene encodes CDR1 ENHRY and CDR2 SYGVKD. The CDR3 sequence is 16 residues long. Trimming removed 0 bases from V and 5 bases from J, with 16 bases in between. Written as DNA, the CDR3 is TGTGCCATCAGTGAGTCGGCAGGGCCCGGGCAGACTGAAGCTTTCTTT. Its protein product is CAISESAGPGQTEAFF.

This clone counts as medium-sized. V is TRBV6-1 and J is TRBJ1-1, with D possibly TRBD1 on 5 matching bases. This CDR3 is 13 amino acids long. In germline, CDR1 is MNHNS, CDR2 SASEGT. Trimming left V 6 bases short and J 3 bases short, with 11 bases between. CDR3 DNA sequence: TGTGCCAGCAGACGACAGAAGGACACTGAAGCTTTCTTT. Amino acids: CASRRQKDTEAFF.

V usage is TRBV6-6 and J usage is TRBJ2-5; D not resolved. The CDR3 covers 15 residues. V was shortened by 0 bases and J by 2 bases, with 10 bases between the two germline ends. Germline CDR1 is MNHNY and CDR2 is SVGAGI (reference sequence). The CDR3 sequence is CASSYSRLAQETQYF. In nucleotides, the CDR3 is TGTGCCAGCAGTTACTCGAGGTTGGCTCAAGAGACCCAGTACTTC.

The genes are TRBV18 and TRBJ2-3; 10 nucleotides match TRBD2. The J segment lost 4 bases and the V segment lost 3 bases, leaving 10 bases of the junction unmatched. The length of the CDR3 is 17 residues. Germline V gene sequence: CDR1 KGHSH, CDR2 LQKENI. CDR3 bases: TGTGCCAGCTCACCGCTAGGACTAGCGGCGAGGGCAGATACGCAGTATTTT. It is translated as CASSPLGLAARADTQYF.

This clone appeared a few times. V is TRBV5-6 and J is TRBJ1-2; no clear D. Trimming removed 3 bases at V and 5 bases at J, with 11 bases between. The CDR3 totals 13 residues. CDR1 and CDR2 from the germline V gene are SGHDT and YYEEEE. This CDR3 is CASSSYPRYGYTF. The CDR3 DNA sequence: TGTGCCAGCAGCTCCTACCCTAGATATGGCTACACCTTC.

This clone occurred a few times. This chain uses TRBV7-9 with TRBJ2-3; D gene uncertain. The CDR3 runs 13 residues. The V end was cut by 2 bases, the J end by 6 bases, with 9 bases between. Germline V lookup: CDR1 SEHNR, CDR2 FQNEAQ (reference sequence). The CDR3 region is CASSLLGSDTQYF. DNA of the CDR3: TGTGCCAGCAGCTTACTCGGTTCGGATACGCAGTATTTT.

J is TRBJ1-4 and V is TRBV18; weak D call: TRBD1 (6 bases). Trimming stripped 5 bases from V and 0 bases from J, with 7 bases between. CDR3 size: 14 residues. Germline assignment: CDR1 KGHSH and CDR2 LQKENI. CDR3 bases: TGTGCCAGCTCAGCAGGGGCAACTAATGAAAAACTGTTTTTT. Translation: CASSAGATNEKLFF. Full variable domain (rest looked up from reference TRBV18 and TRBJ1-4): NAGVMQNPRHLVRRRGQEARLRCSPMKGHSHVYWYRQLPEEGLKFMVYLQKENIIDESGMPKERFSAEFPKEGPSILRIQQVVRGDSAAYFCASSAGATNEKLFFGSGTQLSVL.

V is TRBV11-3 and J is TRBJ2-2; the D gene is possibly TRBD2 (5 bases). V lost 0 bases to trimming and J lost 4 bases, with 21 bases between them. The germline V gene encodes CDR1 SGHNT and CDR2 YENEEA. The CDR3 length is 19 residues. This CDR3 reads CASSLDPPPSYAFTGELFF. CDR3 nucleotides: TGTGCCAGCAGCTTAGATCCCCCCCCTAGCTATGCGTTCACCGGGGAGCTGTTTTTT. The entire variable domain, with the rest obtained from reference TRBV11-3 and TRBJ2-2, is as follows: EAGVVQSPRYKIIEKKQPVAFWCNPISGHNTLYWYLQNLGQGPELLIRYENEEAVDDSQLPKDRFSAERLKGVDSTLKIQPAELGDSAVYLCASSLDPPPSYAFTGELFFGEGSRLTVL.

The chain uses TRBV6-5 and TRBJ1-3, with 7 bases aligning to TRBD1. The CDR3 runs 16 residues. V dropped 0 bases and J dropped 4; count of bases not matched to a gene: 6. The germline V gene encodes CDR1 MNHEY and CDR2 SVGAGI. CDR3 in DNA: TGTGCCAGCAGTTACTCGGGACAGACCCTAGGAAACACCATATATTTT. Translation gives CASSYSGQTLGNTIYF.

This sequence joins TRBV19 and TRBJ2-7; 7 bases fit TRBD1. The CDR3 is 13 residues long. The V gene end was trimmed by 6 bases and the J gene end by 2 bases; junction bases not matched to a gene: 4. From germline, CDR1 is LNHDA and CDR2 SQIVND (reference sequence). The CDR3 DNA reads TGTGCCAGTAGATCGACAGGGACCTACGAGCAGTACTTC. Protein: CASRSTGTYEQYF.

Only one count was recorded for this clone. The chain recombines TRBV10-3 with TRBJ2-1; no firm D call. In germline, CDR1 is ENHRY, CDR2 SYGVKD. Between the trimmed V and J ends, which lost 0 bases and 7 bases, there was a span of 4 bases. The CDR3 is 12 amino acids. CDR3 residues: CAISESRNEQFF. CDR3 nucleotide sequence: TGTGCCATCAGTGAGTCTCGGAATGAGCAGTTCTTC.

The chain uses TRBV5-1 and TRBJ2-5, with TRBD1 matching 10 bases. The last part of the DNA fits TRBJ2-7 better; the J call may be wrong. This CDR3 comprises 16 residues. The germline CDR1 and CDR2 sequences are SGHRS and YFSETQ. The CDR3 spells CASSGTGAGRAYEQYF. The DNA of the CDR3 is TGCGCCAGCAGCGGGACAGGGGCAGGTAGGGCTTACGAGCAGTACTTC.

This clone was picked up a small number of times. This chain links TRBV5-1 with TRBJ2-5, with 8 bases that match TRBD2. J lost 4 bases, V lost 4 bases, and 3 bases had no gene match. CDR3 length: 13 residues. Germline lookup yields CDR1 SGHRS and CDR2 YFSETQ. In DNA, the CDR3 is TGCGCCAGCAGCGCCGGGACTAGAGAGACCCAGTACTTC. Translating gives CASSAGTRETQYF.

This clone was seen just once. The chain uses TRBV27 and TRBJ1-1; D may be TRBD1 (6 bases). This CDR3 is 14 amino acids long. V was cut by 5 bases and J by 1 base, with 11 bases left in between. Germline CDR1 and CDR2: MNHEY and SMNVEV (reference sequence). In DNA form, the CDR3 reads TGTGCCAGCAGTCCCTGGGGACAGAACACTGAAGCTTTCTTT. As protein: CASSPWGQNTEAFF.

J is TRBJ2-5 and V is TRBV25-1; the D gene is possibly TRBD2 (5 bases). Trimming took off 8 bases at V and 5 bases at J, with 12 bases between the two ends. This CDR3 region has 12 residues. From germline, CDR1 is MGHDK and CDR2 SYGVNS. The CDR3 coding sequence is TGTGCCAGCGGTGGGAGAGGGGAGACCCAGTACTTC. Protein: CASGGRGETQYF.

This chain links TRBV6-6 with TRBJ2-2; the match to TRBD1 covers 7 bases. There are 16 residues in the CDR3. Germline V gene sequence: CDR1 MNHNY, CDR2 SVGAGI (reference sequence). Trimming at V came to 3 bases and at J to 5 bases, leaving 9 bases not matched to a gene. CDR3 in DNA: TGTGCCAGCAGTTATCGGCCAGGGGGTCAAACCGGGGAGCTGTTTTTT. Translation: CASSYRPGGQTGELFF.

This clone was counted a single time. A far larger clone is off by one base, so a read error is likely. V gene TRBV7-6 combines with J gene TRBJ1-1; a weak D match, TRBD1 (6 bases). Trimming cost V 1 base and J 1 base, with 7 bases left between them. Germline lookup yields CDR1 SGHVS and CDR2 FNYEAQ. The CDR3 is 14 residues long. Written as DNA, the CDR3 is TGTGCCAGCAGCTTAGTGACAGGGAACACTGAAGCTTTCTTT. Its protein product is CASSLVTGNTEAFF.

J is TRBJ1-4 and V is TRBV2; 8 positions agree with TRBD1. The CDR3 sequence is 14 residues long. Trimming removed 3 bases from V and 8 bases from J; junction bases left unmatched: 5. Germline loops: CDR1 SNHLY, CDR2 FYNNEI. The CDR3 sequence: CASSDYRGKEKLFF. The DNA of the CDR3 is TGTGCCAGCAGTGATTACAGGGGGAAAGAAAAACTGTTTTTT.

The chain combines TRBV7-2 with TRBJ2-5, with TRBD1 matching over 8 bases. The germline CDR1 and CDR2 sequences are SGHTA and FQGNSA. Trimming cost V 1 base and J 6 bases; bases outside gene matches: 7. This CDR3 has 15 amino acids. The CDR3 protein is CASSLVSQGAQTQYF. CDR3 nucleotide sequence: TGTGCCAGCAGCTTAGTATCGCAGGGGGCGCAGACCCAGTACTTC.

J is TRBJ2-6 and V is TRBV6-5, with TRBD2 matching 8 bases. Germline V gene data show CDR1 as MNHEY and CDR2 as SVGAGI. The CDR3 runs 15 residues. With 7 bases clipped from V and 0 bases from J, the junction kept 2 bases outside the gene matches. CDR3 protein: CASTREGSGANVLTF. The DNA for the CDR3 is TGTGCCAGCACCCGGGAGGGCTCTGGGGCCAACGTCCTGACTTTC.